This TCR beta chain was observed in a study of metastatic and nonmetastatic thyroid tumors. In the study overall: It was across blood and tumor or nodule tissue from malignant and benign thyroid patients that repertoires were compared.

Methods used by the authors: Between-group CDR3 differences, defined by clinicopathological status, yielded a distant-metastasis classifier for papillary thyroid cancer. TCRdb re-analyzed the PCR reads through MiXCR. It is TCRdb's table, rather than the study itself, that gives the V and J calls and clone size. The sample records tens of thousands of clones, 25% to 30% being singletons. All patients were treatment-naive before thyroid surgery. Whole-study results and caveats: When malignant thyroid tumors were compared with benign nodules, TCR beta diversity was reportedly significantly higher in the malignant tumors. This held in both blood and tumor samples.

V was cut by 6 bases and J by 4 bases, with 18 bases left in between. This CDR3 contains 15 residues. Germline CDR1 is SNHLY and CDR2 is FYNNEI. For this clone: Its specificity is not known.

The specimen sequenced was blood. The J gene is TRBJ1-2, the V gene TRBV2; maybe TRBD1 (5 bases). This TCR was sampled from a male donor with papillary thyroid cancer or a benign thyroid nodule (not recorded which). Some clones in this sample may be carry-over from other donors' samples. CDR3 DNA: TGTGCCAGCAGCGAGGGACCTTCCGGCTTCTATGGCTACACCTTC. This translates into CASSEGPSGFYGYTF.